Following are 16 T cell receptor beta chains from one sample sequenced in a study of shared clonotypes between healthy human individuals. Data came from immunoSEQ multiplex PCR; TCRdb stores just in-frame clones and leaves some out. The sample lists roughly 330,000 clones, under 80% occurring once. The sample was memory CD4+ T cells sorted from blood. Subset of the sample: CD45RA-negative fraction. The receptors originated from a man aged 25-40 years in good health.

This chain links TRBV19 with TRBJ2-3; no clear D. There are 14 residues in the CDR3. Germline V gene data show CDR1 as LNHDA and CDR2 as SQIVND (reference sequence). Deletions cut 4 bases from V and 6 bases from J, with 14 bases between. Here the CDR3 reads CASSTSPLADTQYF. The CDR3 bases are TGTGCCAGTAGTACTAGTCCCTTGGCGGATACGCAGTATTTT.

The chain uses TRBV28 and TRBJ1-5; unclear D gene. V lost 4 bases and J lost 8, with 30 bases in between. Germline CDR1 reads MDHEN; CDR2 reads SYDVKM. The CDR3 has 19 amino acids. The CDR3: CASSSYNLRPRTEIKPQHF. The DNA for the CDR3 is TGTGCCAGCAGTTCGTACAACCTCCGGCCCCGGACGGAGATTAAGCCCCAGCATTTT.

This clone was observed at least ten times. The V and J genes are TRBV25-1 and TRBJ2-1; no clear D gene. V dropped 5 bases and J dropped 6 bases, with 11 bases sitting between them. CDR3 length: 13 residues. Germline V CDR1 and CDR2: MGHDK, SYGVNS. CDR3 in amino acids: CASSPTVSNEQFF. The DNA of the CDR3 is TGTGCCAGCAGTCCCACGGTCAGCAATGAGCAGTTCTTC. The full variable domain, its missing parts supplied by reference TRBV25-1 and TRBJ2-1, is EADIYQTPRYLVIGTGKKITLECSQTMGHDKMYWYQQDPGMELHLIHYSYGVNSTEKGDLSSESTVSRIRTEHFPLTLESARPSHTSQYLCASSPTVSNEQFFGPGTRLTVL.

The chain has TRBV29-1 and TRBJ2-4; possibly TRBD1 for D (6 bases). Germline assignment: CDR1 SQVTM and CDR2 ANQGSEA. There are 13 residues in the CDR3. Trimming left V 4 bases short and J 6 bases short, with 13 bases between. CDR3 DNA: TGCAGCGTTGTAAAATCGGACAGAAACATTCAGTACTTC. Amino acid sequence: CSVVKSDRNIQYF.

The chain has TRBV28 and TRBJ2-1; possibly TRBD2 for D (6 bases). Trimming took off 6 bases at V and 6 bases at J, with 21 bases between the two ends. Germline V gene data show CDR1 as MDHEN and CDR2 as SYDVKM. The CDR3 has 16 amino acids. CDR3 nucleotide sequence: TGTGCCAGCAGCCCTCCGTACGGGAGAACATCCAATGAGCAGTTCTTC. Residues: CASSPPYGRTSNEQFF.

The chain links TRBV10-3 to TRBJ2-2; 11 nucleotides agree with TRBD1. CDR1 and CDR2 from the germline V gene are ENHRY and SYGVKD. CDR3 length equals 16 residues. V was clipped by 4 bases and J by 3 bases; unmatched bases: 4. CDR3 amino acids: CAISGGQGVYTGELFF. CDR3 nucleotides: TGTGCCATCAGTGGGGGACAGGGGGTATACACCGGGGAGCTGTTTTTT.

The chain joins TRBV2 to TRBJ1-1, with TRBD1 as a possible D gene (5 bases). This CDR3 region has 14 residues. V lost 6 bases and J lost 9, with 20 bases in between. Per the germline V gene, CDR1 is SNHLY and CDR2 is FYNNEI. The chain's CDR3 is CASSPARGELKAFF. As DNA, the CDR3 is TGTGCCAGCAGCCCCGCCCGGGGGGAACTGAAAGCTTTCTTT.

The genes are TRBV27 and TRBJ1-2; 8 nucleotides line up with TRBD1. The CDR3 is 15 residues long. The trim removed 3 bases at V and 8 bases at J, leaving 11 bases unmatched. Germline values: CDR1 MNHEY, CDR2 SMNVEV (reference sequence). This chain's CDR3 is CASSFGDRGSAGYTF. The CDR3 DNA follows: TGTGCCAGCAGTTTTGGAGACAGGGGTTCTGCAGGCTACACCTTC.

This clone occurred once. The chain has TRBV5-6 and TRBJ2-7; 7 bases match TRBD1. The CDR3 length is 15 residues. Trimming took 0 bases from V and 6 from J; bases not matched to a gene: 9. From germline, CDR1 is SGHDT and CDR2 YYEEEE. CDR3 amino acids: CASSLAGTAKGEQYF. The CDR3 nucleotides are TGTGCCAGCAGCTTGGCCGGGACAGCTAAGGGCGAGCAGTACTTC. The full variable domain, completed using reference TRBV5-6 and TRBJ2-7, is DAGVTQSPTHLIKTRGQQVTLRCSPKSGHDTVSWYQQALGQGPQFIFQYYEEEERQRGNFPDRFSGHQFPNYSSELNVNALLLGDSALYLCASSLAGTAKGEQYFGPGTRLTVT.

The chain links TRBV10-3 to TRBJ2-7; 7 bases align to TRBD2. This CDR3 is built from 15 residues. Germline trimming cut 0 bases from V and 2 bases from J; bases unmatched to any gene: 4. Germline V gene data show CDR1 as ENHRY and CDR2 as SYGVKD. The CDR3 here is CAISESMGGAYEQYF. As DNA, the CDR3 is TGTGCCATCAGTGAGTCCATGGGAGGGGCCTACGAGCAGTACTTC.

CDR3 residues: CASSESGPKEYEQYF. DNA for the CDR3: TGCGCCAGCAGTGAGTCGGGGCCGAAAGAATACGAGCAGTACTTC. J is TRBJ2-7 and V is TRBV10-1; a possible D gene is TRBD1 (5 bases). Trimming stripped 0 bases from V and 4 bases from J, with 13 bases between. The CDR3 contains 15 residues. From germline, CDR1 is WNHNN and CDR2 SYGVQD (reference sequence).

This sequence joins TRBV29-1 and TRBJ2-5, with no clear D. Trimming left V 7 bases short and J 2 bases short, with 11 bases between. CDR3 size: 12 residues. Germline loops: CDR1 SQVTM, CDR2 ANQGSEA. CDR3 coding DNA: TGCAGCGACAATGACGGTCAAGAGACCCAGTACTTC. Translating it yields CSDNDGQETQYF.

This clone has a handful of counts. The chain uses TRBV7-8 and TRBJ2-7, with D possibly being TRBD1 (6 bases). This CDR3 is built from 14 residues. Trimming removed 5 bases from V and 7 bases from J, with 18 bases in between. Per germline, CDR1 SGHVS and CDR2 FQNEAQ. For the CDR3, the DNA is TGTGCCAGCAGCATCCCCGGACAGCTCGAAGAGCAGTACTTC. It translates to CASSIPGQLEEQYF.

The chain recombines TRBV18 with TRBJ2-1; TRBD2 agrees at 9 bases. The CDR3 covers 18 residues. V dropped 5 bases and J dropped 1; count of bases not matched to a gene: 12. CDR1 and CDR2 from the germline V gene are KGHSH and LQKENI. The chain's CDR3 is CASSSIHSGSRSYNEQFF. CDR3 DNA: TGTGCCAGCTCAAGCATTCATAGCGGGAGTAGGTCCTACAATGAGCAGTTCTTC. Based on the CDR3 plus reference TRBV18 and TRBJ2-1, the full variable domain is NAGVMQNPRHLVRRRGQEARLRCSPMKGHSHVYWYRQLPEEGLKFMVYLQKENIIDESGMPKERFSAEFPKEGPSILRIQQVVRGDSAAYFCASSSIHSGSRSYNEQFFGPGTRLTVL.

The V call is TRBV2, the J call TRBJ2-1; possibly TRBD1 or TRBD2 for D (5 bases each). Trimming pared 8 bases from V and 9 bases from J, leaving 14 bases between. Germline V gene data show CDR1 as SNHLY and CDR2 as FYNNEI. The CDR3 contains 12 residues. The CDR3 region has the DNA TGTGCCAGCGGGACCCTAAGGGGTGAGCAGTTCTTC. It encodes CASGTLRGEQFF.

This chain uses TRBV7-6 with TRBJ2-3; no firm D call. V lost 5 bases and J 8 bases, leaving 14 bases between the germline ends. Looked up from germline, CDR1 is SGHVS and CDR2 is FNYEAQ. The CDR3 spans 13 residues. The CDR3 bases are TGTGCCAGCAGCGTAGAAAAAGGCGGTACGCAGTATTTT. It specifies CASSVEKGGTQYF.